These 20 T cell receptor beta chains were sequenced from one sample in a study of cytomegalovirus exposure and HLA in healthy donors. TCRdb's copy holds only in-frame clones and misses some; the assay was immunoSEQ multiplex PCR. This table holds some 200,000 clones, roughly nine tenths found once. Input material: PBMCs. These receptors came from a man younger than 45 in good health and CMV-seropositive.

The rearrangement links TRBV6-5 to TRBJ2-2; a possible D gene is TRBD1 (6 bases). The germline V and J ends were trimmed by 0 bases and 5 bases, with 10 bases remaining between them. Looked up from germline, CDR1 is MNHEY and CDR2 is SVGAGI. The CDR3 length is 15 residues. CDR3 DNA: TGTGCCAGCAGTTACTCACTAGGGGGTACCGGGGAGCTGTTTTTT. Translation: CASSYSLGGTGELFF.

J is TRBJ2-3 and V is TRBV5-1, with 7 positions matching TRBD1. Germline V CDR1 and CDR2: SGHRS, YFSETQ. The CDR3 has 17 residues. V gave up 0 bases and J gave up 2 bases; unmatched junction bases: 9. CDR3 nucleotides: TGCGCCAGCAGCTTGGTTGGCCCGACAGGGTACACAGATACGCAGTATTTT. Translating it yields CASSLVGPTGYTDTQYF.

The genes are TRBV6-6 and TRBJ1-5; D remains unclear. V shed 4 bases and J shed 1 base, with 8 bases lying between them. Germline V gene data show CDR1 as MNHNY and CDR2 as SVGAGI (reference sequence). The CDR3 is 14 residues long. The CDR3 here is CASSSSPSNQPQHF. CDR3 nucleotide sequence: TGTGCCAGCAGTTCCTCTCCCAGCAATCAGCCCCAGCATTTT.

The chain joins TRBV6-1 to TRBJ2-7; 8 nucleotides match TRBD1. CDR3 length: 16 residues. The germline V gene has CDR1 MNHNS and CDR2 SASEGT. The J segment lost 3 bases and the V segment lost 0 bases, leaving 7 bases of the junction unmatched. The CDR3 coding sequence is TGTGCCAGCAGTGAAGCGCCCAGGGGGCGAAACTACGAGCAGTACTTC. Translation: CASSEAPRGRNYEQYF.

The rearrangement links TRBV27 to TRBJ2-7, with TRBD1 as a possible D gene (6 bases). Per the germline V gene, CDR1 is MNHEY and CDR2 is SMNVEV (reference sequence). The V end lost 8 bases, the J end lost 5 bases, and 13 bases lay between the germline ends. This CDR3 region has 12 residues. CDR3 loop: CASGTPGNEQYF. The CDR3 DNA is TGTGCCAGCGGGACACCGGGAAACGAGCAGTACTTC.

The genes are TRBV15 and TRBJ2-6, with D unresolved. CDR3 length: 15 residues. The germline V and J ends were trimmed by 0 bases and 1 base, with 4 bases remaining between them. CDR1 and CDR2 (germline): LNHNV, YYDKDF (reference sequence). CDR3 nucleotides: TGTGCCACCAGCAGAGATCGGTCTGGGGCCAACGTCCTGACTTTC. Translating gives CATSRDRSGANVLTF.

The gene calls are TRBV7-9 and TRBJ1-5; D unclear. Germline values: CDR1 SEHNR, CDR2 FQNEAQ (reference sequence). Between the trimmed V and J ends, which lost 2 bases and 4 bases, there was a span of 3 bases. There are 12 residues in the CDR3. CDR3 region: CASSLPNQPQHF. The CDR3 region has the DNA TGTGCCAGCAGCTTACCTAATCAGCCCCAGCATTTT. The whole variable domain, filled in from reference TRBV7-9 and TRBJ1-5, reads DTGVSQNPRHKITKRGQNVTFRCDPISEHNRLYWYRQTLGQGPEFLTYFQNEAQLEKSRLLSDRFSAERPKGSFSTLEIQRTEQGDSAMYLCASSLPNQPQHFGDGTRLSIL.

The rearrangement joins TRBV6-6 to TRBJ2-7, with 9 bases matching TRBD2. From germline, CDR1 is MNHNY and CDR2 SVGAGI (reference sequence). The CDR3 runs to 14 residues. V lost 4 bases to trimming and J lost 1 base; unmatched junction nucleotides: 2. The CDR3 sequence is CASSLAGESYEQYF. CDR3 DNA: TGTGCCAGCAGTTTAGCGGGAGAGTCCTACGAGCAGTACTTC.

Concerning this clone itself: The same CDR3 arises from other DNA sequences in this sample as well. The DNA for the CDR3 is TGTGCCAGCAGCGTAGGTGGAAGCACAGATACGCAGTATTTT. Its protein is CASSVGGSTDTQYF. The chain is built from TRBV9 and TRBJ2-3; no clear D gene. The germline V and J ends were trimmed by 0 bases and 0 bases, with 5 bases remaining between them. The CDR3 is 14 amino acids. Germline V CDR1 and CDR2: SGDLS, YYNGEE. The full variable domain, with the rest looked up from reference TRBV9 and TRBJ2-3, is DSGVTQTPKHLITATGQRVTLRCSPRSGDLSVYWYQQSLDQGLQFLIQYYNGEERAKGNILERFSAQQFPDLHSELNLSSLELGDSALYFCASSVGGSTDTQYFGPGTRLTVL.

DNA for the CDR3: TGTGCCAGCAGCTTGGAGGGCAGGAACTATGGCTACACCTTC. Translation: CASSLEGRNYGYTF. The J gene is TRBJ1-2, the V gene TRBV5-4, with D unclear. The CDR3 extends over 14 amino acids. Germline V gene data show CDR1 as SGHNT and CDR2 as YYREEE (reference sequence). V lost 0 bases and J lost 2, with 8 bases in between.

CDR3 amino acids: CSATGRANTGELFF. CDR3 sequence (DNA): TGCAGCGCCACAGGACGCGCGAACACCGGGGAGCTGTTTTTT. This rearrangement joins TRBV29-1 to TRBJ2-2; D perhaps matches TRBD1 (5 bases). V was cut by 7 bases and J by 0 bases, with 12 bases left in between. Per the germline V gene, CDR1 is SQVTM and CDR2 is ANQGSEA. The CDR3 totals 14 residues.

The V call is TRBV27, the J call TRBJ2-7; TRBD1 agrees at 9 bases. The V gene's germline CDR1 is MNHEY and CDR2 SMNVEV (reference sequence). The J segment lost 6 bases and the V segment lost 3 bases, leaving 3 bases of the junction unmatched. This CDR3 region has 13 residues. CDR3 sequence (DNA): TGTGCCAGCAGTTTTCGGGACAGGGTCGAGCAGTACTTC. This encodes CASSFRDRVEQYF.

V is TRBV7-9 and J is TRBJ2-7, with D possibly being TRBD1 or TRBD2 (6 bases each). Germline V gene lookup returns CDR1 SEHNR and CDR2 FQNEAQ (reference sequence). The V gene lost 5 bases and the J gene lost 3 bases, with 11 bases spanning the gap. The CDR3 totals 13 residues. The DNA of the CDR3 is TGTGCCAGCAGCGCCGAGGGGGGCTACGAGCAGTACTTC. This sequence encodes CASSAEGGYEQYF.

The gene calls are TRBV27 and TRBJ2-1; 8 nucleotides match TRBD2. CDR3 size: 15 residues. V lost 6 bases and J lost 8; bases outside the gene matches: 12. The germline V gene has CDR1 MNHEY and CDR2 SMNVEV (reference sequence). The chain's CDR3 is CASSSGGGVGDEQFF. CDR3 nucleotide sequence: TGTGCCAGCAGCTCCGGGGGGGGAGTAGGGGATGAGCAGTTCTTC.

The gene calls are TRBV18 and TRBJ2-7; tentative D call: TRBD1 (6 bases). Deletions cut 2 bases from V and 4 bases from J, with 12 bases between. The length of the CDR3 is 14 residues. CDR1 and CDR2 from the germline V gene are KGHSH and LQKENI. CDR3 amino acids: CASSPAQDSYEQYF. The CDR3 DNA is TGTGCCAGCTCACCAGCCCAGGACAGTTACGAGCAGTACTTC.

J is TRBJ2-3 and V is TRBV6-6, with D hard to call. V was clipped by 2 bases and J by 5 bases, with 8 bases between them. Germline V gene data show CDR1 as MNHNY and CDR2 as SVGAGI (reference sequence). The CDR3 extends over 13 amino acids. CDR3 loop: CASSYRKVDTQYF. CDR3 bases: TGTGCCAGCAGTTACCGAAAGGTAGATACGCAGTATTTT.

J is TRBJ2-7 and V is TRBV9, with D maybe TRBD2 (5 bases). The V end was cut by 3 bases, the J end by 6 bases, with 13 bases between. The CDR3 sequence is 13 residues long. CDR1 is SGDLS and CDR2 is YYNGEE in the germline V gene. In DNA form, the CDR3 reads TGTGCCAGCAGCGCAGCCTCGGGGTTCGAGCAGTACTTC. As protein: CASSAASGFEQYF.

The chain carries TRBV2 and TRBJ2-6; D gene ambiguous. V was trimmed by 8 bases and J by 2 bases, leaving 10 bases between them. Germline V gives CDR1 SNHLY, CDR2 FYNNEI. This CDR3 comprises 14 residues. In DNA form, the CDR3 reads TGTGCCAGCGCCCCATCGACTGGGGCCAACGTCCTGACTTTC. It yields the protein CASAPSTGANVLTF.

As concerns this clone: The sample contains more than one DNA sequence encoding this CDR3. V and J are TRBV29-1 and TRBJ2-3; 8 positions match TRBD1. The CDR3 contains 14 residues. CDR1 and CDR2 from the germline V gene are SQVTM and ANQGSEA. V was clipped by 5 bases and J by 0 bases; unmatched bases: 4. The CDR3 sequence: CSVLRTGSTDTQYF. For the CDR3, the DNA is TGCAGCGTTCTACGGACAGGGAGCACAGATACGCAGTATTTT.

This clone was detected once. Its ends do not fully match the called genes, so a read error is possible. The V and J genes are TRBV2 and TRBJ1-4; perhaps TRBD1 as D (5 bases). Germline V gives CDR1 SNHLY, CDR2 FYNNEI. CDR3 length: 15 amino acids. The CDR3 sequence: CASREGLRGGEKLFF. The DNA for the CDR3 is TGTGCCAGCAGGGAAGGACTGCGGGGGGGTGAAAAACTGTTTTTT.